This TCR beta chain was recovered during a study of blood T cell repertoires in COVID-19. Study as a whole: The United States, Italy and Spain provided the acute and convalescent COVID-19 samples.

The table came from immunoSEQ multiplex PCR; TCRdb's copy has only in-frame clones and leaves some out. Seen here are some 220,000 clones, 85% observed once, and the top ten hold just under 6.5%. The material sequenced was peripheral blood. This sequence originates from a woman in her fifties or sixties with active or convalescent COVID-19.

This CDR3 reads CASRATVGGETQYF. The CDR3 DNA reads TGTGCCAGCAGAGCCACAGTGGGAGGGGAGACCCAGTACTTC. This chain uses TRBV2 with TRBJ2-5; 7 nucleotides match TRBD2. This CDR3 has 14 amino acids. The ends lost 6 bases at V and 5 bases at J; junction bases unmatched: 9. In germline, CDR1 is SNHLY, CDR2 FYNNEI.